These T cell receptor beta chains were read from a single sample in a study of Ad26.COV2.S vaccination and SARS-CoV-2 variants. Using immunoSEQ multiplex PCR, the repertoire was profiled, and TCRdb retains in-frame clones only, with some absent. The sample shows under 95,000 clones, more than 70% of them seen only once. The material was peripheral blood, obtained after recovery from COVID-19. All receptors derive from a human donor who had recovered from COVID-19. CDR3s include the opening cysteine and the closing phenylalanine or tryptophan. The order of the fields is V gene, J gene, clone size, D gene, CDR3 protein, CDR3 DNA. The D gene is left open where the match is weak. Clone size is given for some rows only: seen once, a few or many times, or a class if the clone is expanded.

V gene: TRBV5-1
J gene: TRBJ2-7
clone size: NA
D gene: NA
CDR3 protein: CASSPGELDYEQYF
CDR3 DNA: TGCGCCAGCAGCCCCGGCGAATTAGACTACGAGCAGTACTTC

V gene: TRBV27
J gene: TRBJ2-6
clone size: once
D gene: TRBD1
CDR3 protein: CASSLENRGFSGANVLTF
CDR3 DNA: TGTGCCAGCAGTTTAGAGAACAGGGGGTTCTCTGGGGCCAACGTCCTGACTTTC

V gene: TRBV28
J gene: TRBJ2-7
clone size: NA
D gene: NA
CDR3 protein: CASSTLPPGNAYF
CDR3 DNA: TGTGCCAGCAGTACCCTCCCGCCCGGCAACGCGTACTTC

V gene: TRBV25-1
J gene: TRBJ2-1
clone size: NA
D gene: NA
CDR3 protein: CASKRLVPYNEQFF
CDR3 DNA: TGTGCCAGCAAGCGGCTAGTCCCCTACAATGAGCAGTTCTTC

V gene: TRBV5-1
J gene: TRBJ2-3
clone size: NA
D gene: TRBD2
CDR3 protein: CASTRPSGSGTDTQYF
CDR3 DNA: TGCGCCAGCACCCGACCTAGCGGGAGTGGCACAGATACGCAGTATTTT

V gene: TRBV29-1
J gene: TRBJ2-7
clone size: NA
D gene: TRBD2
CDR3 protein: CSTRTSHGARVEQYF
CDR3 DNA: TGCAGCACTCGGACTAGTCATGGGGCCAGAGTCGAGCAGTACTTC

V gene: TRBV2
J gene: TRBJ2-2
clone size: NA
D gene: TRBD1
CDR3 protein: CASAKDRLNTGELFF
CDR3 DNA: TGTGCCAGCGCCAAGGACAGGCTGAACACCGGGGAGCTGTTTTTT

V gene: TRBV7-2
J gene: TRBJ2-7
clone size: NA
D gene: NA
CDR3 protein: CASSPRALHEQYF
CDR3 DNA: TGTGCCAGCAGTCCCCGAGCGCTCCACGAGCAGTACTTC

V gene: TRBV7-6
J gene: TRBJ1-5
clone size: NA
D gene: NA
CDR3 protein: CASSLTQSPNQPQHF
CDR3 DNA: TGTGCCAGCAGCTTAACACAGTCCCCTAATCAGCCCCAGCATTTT

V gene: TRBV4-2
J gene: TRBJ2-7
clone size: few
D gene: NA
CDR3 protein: CASSQDDSYEQYF
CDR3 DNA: TGTGCCAGCAGCCAAGATGACTCCTACGAGCAGTACTTC

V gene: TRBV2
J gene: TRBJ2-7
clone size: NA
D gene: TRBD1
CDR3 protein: CASSPWTGLISYEQYF
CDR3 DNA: TGTGCCAGCAGTCCTTGGACAGGGTTGATTTCCTACGAGCAGTACTTC

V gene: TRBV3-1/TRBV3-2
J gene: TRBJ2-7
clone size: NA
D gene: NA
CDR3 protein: CASSQDAPDRTGSGEQYF
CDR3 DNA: TGTGCCAGCAGCCAAGACGCACCAGACCGGACGGGTTCGGGCGAGCAGTACTTC

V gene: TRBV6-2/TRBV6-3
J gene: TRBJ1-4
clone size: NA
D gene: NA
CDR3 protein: CASSEPSWELNEKLFF
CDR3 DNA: TGTGCCAGCAGTGAGCCCTCGTGGGAACTTAATGAAAAACTGTTTTTT

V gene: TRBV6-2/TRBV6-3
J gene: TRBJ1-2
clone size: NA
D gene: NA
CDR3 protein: CASSDWGPGDGYTF
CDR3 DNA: TGTGCCAGCAGTGACTGGGGACCCGGGGATGGCTACACCTTC

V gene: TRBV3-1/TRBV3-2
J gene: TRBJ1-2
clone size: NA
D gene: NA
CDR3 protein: CASSQDVSTGTRFGYTF
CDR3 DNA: TGTGCCAGCAGCCAAGATGTGAGTACAGGGACTCGGTTTGGCTACACCTTC

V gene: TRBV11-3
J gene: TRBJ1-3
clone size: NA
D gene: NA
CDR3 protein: CASSPWTATSGNTIYF
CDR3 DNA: TGTGCCAGCAGCCCCTGGACCGCTACCTCTGGAAACACCATATATTTT

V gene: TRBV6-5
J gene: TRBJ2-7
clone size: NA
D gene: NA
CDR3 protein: CASRRTDLYEQYF
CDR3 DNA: TGTGCCAGCAGGAGGACAGACCTTTACGAGCAGTACTTC

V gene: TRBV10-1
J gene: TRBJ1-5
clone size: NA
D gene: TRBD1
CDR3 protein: CASSGDRAQPQHF
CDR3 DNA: TGCGCCAGCAGTGGGGACAGGGCTCAGCCCCAGCATTTT

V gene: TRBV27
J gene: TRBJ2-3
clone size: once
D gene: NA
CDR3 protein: CASSPGRVGSIGDTQYF
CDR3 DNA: TGTGCCAGCAGCCCAGGTCGGGTCGGGAGTATAGGTGATACGCAGTATTTT

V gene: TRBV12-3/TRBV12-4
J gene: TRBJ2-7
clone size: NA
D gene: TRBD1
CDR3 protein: CASSGTGSSEQYF
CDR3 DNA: TGTGCCAGCAGCGGGACAGGAAGCAGCGAGCAGTACTTC

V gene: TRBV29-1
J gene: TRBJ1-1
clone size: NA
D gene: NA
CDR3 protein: CSVKGDTEAFF
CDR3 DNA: TGCAGCGTGAAGGGAGACACTGAAGCTTTCTTT

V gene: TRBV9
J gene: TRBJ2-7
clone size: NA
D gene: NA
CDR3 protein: CASSVGSGSYEQYF
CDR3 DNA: TGTGCCAGCAGCGTAGGTAGTGGATCCTACGAGCAGTACTTC

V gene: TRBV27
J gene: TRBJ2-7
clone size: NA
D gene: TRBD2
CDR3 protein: CASRRTSGTYEQYF
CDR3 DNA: TGTGCCAGCAGGCGGACTAGCGGAACCTACGAGCAGTACTTC

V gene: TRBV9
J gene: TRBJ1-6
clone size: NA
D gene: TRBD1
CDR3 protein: CASSLRDRGRDSPLHF
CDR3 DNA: TGTGCCAGCAGCCTTCGGGACAGGGGTAGAGATTCACCCCTCCACTTT

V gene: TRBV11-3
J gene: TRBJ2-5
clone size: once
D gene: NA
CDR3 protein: CASSLESHSETQYF
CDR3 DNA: TGTGCCAGCAGCTTAGAAAGTCATTCCGAGACCCAGTACTTC

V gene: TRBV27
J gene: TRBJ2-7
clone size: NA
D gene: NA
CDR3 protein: CASSIGQGGYYEQYF
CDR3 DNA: TGTGCCAGCAGTATAGGACAGGGAGGGTACTACGAGCAGTACTTC

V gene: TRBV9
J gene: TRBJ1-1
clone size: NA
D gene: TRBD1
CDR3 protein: CASSVDGDREEGTEAFF
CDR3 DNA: TGTGCCAGCAGCGTAGATGGGGACAGGGAAGAAGGGACTGAAGCTTTCTTT

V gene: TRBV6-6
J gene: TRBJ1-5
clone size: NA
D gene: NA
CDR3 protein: CASTPTRNQPQHF
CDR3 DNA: TGTGCCAGCACCCCGACCCGCAATCAGCCCCAGCATTTT

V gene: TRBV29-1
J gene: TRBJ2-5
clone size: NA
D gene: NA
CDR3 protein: CSVGHMETQYF
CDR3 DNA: TGCAGCGTTGGACATATGGAGACCCAGTACTTC

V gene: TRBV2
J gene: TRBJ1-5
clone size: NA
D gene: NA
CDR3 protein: CASSRDNNRPQHF
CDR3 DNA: TGTGCCAGCAGTAGGGACAACAATCGGCCCCAGCATTTT

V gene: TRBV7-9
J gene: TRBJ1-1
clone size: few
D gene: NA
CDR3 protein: CASSNLGRNTEAFF
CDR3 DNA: TGTGCCAGCAGCAACCTAGGGAGGAACACTGAAGCTTTCTTT

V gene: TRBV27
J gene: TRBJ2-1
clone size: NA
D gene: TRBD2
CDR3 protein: CASGLARSDEQFF
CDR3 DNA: TGTGCCAGTGGACTAGCGAGGTCCGATGAGCAGTTCTTC

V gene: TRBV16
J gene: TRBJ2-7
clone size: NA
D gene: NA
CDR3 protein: CASSQSVPPNEQYF
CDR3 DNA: TGTGCCAGCAGCCAAAGCGTTCCCCCAAACGAGCAGTACTTC

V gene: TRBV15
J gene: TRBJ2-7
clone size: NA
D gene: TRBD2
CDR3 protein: CATSRDLGTSGRTVPHEQYF
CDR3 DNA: TGTGCCACCAGCAGAGATCTCGGGACTAGCGGGAGAACTGTGCCCCACGAGCAGTACTTC

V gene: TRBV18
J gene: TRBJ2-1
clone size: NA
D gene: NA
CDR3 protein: CASSMRDGDEQFF
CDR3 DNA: TGTGCCAGCTCAATGCGGGACGGGGATGAGCAGTTCTTC

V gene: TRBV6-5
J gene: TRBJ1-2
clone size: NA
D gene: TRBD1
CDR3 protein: CASSRLTGGYGYTF
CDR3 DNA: TGTGCCAGCAGTCGTCTGACAGGGGGCTATGGCTACACCTTC

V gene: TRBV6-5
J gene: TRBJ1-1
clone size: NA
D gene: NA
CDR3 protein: CASSYYYRNTEAFF
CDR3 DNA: TGTGCCAGCAGTTACTATTACCGGAACACTGAAGCTTTCTTT